The source of this T cell receptor (beta chain) is a study of CD8+CD57+ T cells in acquired aplastic anemia. Study as a whole: The DNA of sorted CD4+ and CD8+ cells averaged 3.2 ug. General study results and limits: Some 28 sequences, all CD8+ CDR3, were shared between patients and controls.

This CDR3 spans 15 amino acids. V gave up 0 bases and J gave up 7 bases; unmatched junction bases: 6. CDR1 is DFQATT and CDR2 is SNEGSKA in the germline V gene (reference sequence). As concerns this clonotype: The antigen remains unidentified.

Genomic DNA served as template for TCR beta VDJ and CDR3 profiling. A single record per CDR3 protein comes from TCRdb applying MiXCR to the reads. The profile covers about 420,000 distinct CDR3 sequences, with about two thirds appearing a single time and under 5% taken by the ten largest. The rearrangement joins TRBV20-1 to TRBJ1-6; 7 nucleotides match TRBD1. Sequencing was carried out using sorted CD4+, CD8+, or CD8+CD57+ T cells (not recorded which) from PBMCs. The sequence was collected from a human donor in good health, serving as a control. The CDR3 DNA reads as TGCAGTGCTAGAGATATTGGGACAGACAATTCACCCCTCCACTTT. Amino acids: CSARDIGTDNSPLHF.